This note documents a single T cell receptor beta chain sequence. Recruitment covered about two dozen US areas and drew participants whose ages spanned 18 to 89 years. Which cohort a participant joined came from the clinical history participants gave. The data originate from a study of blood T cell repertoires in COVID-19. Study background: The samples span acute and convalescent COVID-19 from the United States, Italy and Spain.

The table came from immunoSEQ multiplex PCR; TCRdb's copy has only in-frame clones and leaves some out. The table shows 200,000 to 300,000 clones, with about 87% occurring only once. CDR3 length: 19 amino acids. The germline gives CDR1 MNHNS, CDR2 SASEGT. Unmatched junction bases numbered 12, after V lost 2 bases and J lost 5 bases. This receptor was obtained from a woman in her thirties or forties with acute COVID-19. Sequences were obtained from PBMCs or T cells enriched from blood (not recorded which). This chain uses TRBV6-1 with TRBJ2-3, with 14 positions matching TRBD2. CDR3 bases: TGTGCCAGCAGTGAATTAGGTGCCGGACTAGCGGGAGGACGAGATACGCAGTATTTT. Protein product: CASSELGAGLAGGRDTQYF.